These T cell receptor beta chains were read from a single sample in a study of T cell responses to AZD1222 COVID-19 vaccine. The repertoire was sequenced with immunoSEQ multiplex PCR; TCRdb's copy has only in-frame clones and lacks some. The sample lists 130,000 or so clones; 92% were seen once. This specimen consisted of peripheral blood, obtained 28 days after the second AZD1222 dose. The receptors stem from an adult who received the AZD1222 COVID-19 vaccine. Each CDR3 is given with its conserved first and last residue. The D gene is left open where the match is weak. A row's size may be missing; if present it is once, few, many or a size class.

>NA|TRBV7-9|TRBJ2-7|16|NA
TGTGCCAGCAGCCTTTGGCGCGGGGCCATATCCTACGAGCAGTACTTC
CASSLWRGAISYEQYF
>NA|TRBV18|TRBJ2-3|13|TRBD1
TGTGCCAGCTCCTCAGGGGGCGCTGATACGCAGTATTTT
CASSSGGADTQYF
>NA|TRBV4-3|TRBJ1-1|15|NA
TGCGCCAGCAGCCAAGTCCCCGTGGGGGGCACTGAAGCTTTCTTT
CASSQVPVGGTEAFF
>NA|TRBV11-2|TRBJ2-5|14|TRBD2
TGTGCCAGCAGCTTAGATCGGGGGGGAGAGACCCAGTACTTC
CASSLDRGGETQYF
>NA|TRBV19|TRBJ1-2|16|TRBD1
TGTGCCAGTACCCCTCCGTGGGGACAGCGGGCGAATGGCTACACCTTC
CASTPPWGQRANGYTF
>NA|TRBV7-9|TRBJ2-3|18|NA
TGTGCCAGCAGCCCGACGGACCCGGGGCAGGAAAGCGTAGATACGCAGTATTTT
CASSPTDPGQESVDTQYF
>NA|TRBV19|TRBJ1-2|13|NA
TGTGCCAGTAGTATGGTAGCGGGCTATGGCTACACCTTC
CASSMVAGYGYTF
>NA|TRBV5-4|TRBJ2-7|16|TRBD1
TGTGCCAGCAGCTTGGGGACAGGGGGCTTTGAAGACGAGCAGTACTTC
CASSLGTGGFEDEQYF
>NA|TRBV24-1|TRBJ2-5|16|NA
TGTGCCACCAGTGATTTCAGAAGGGACGGGCAAGAGACCCAGTACTTC
CATSDFRRDGQETQYF
>NA|TRBV6-2/TRBV6-3|TRBJ2-7|15|NA
TGTGCCAGCAGCCCCCTCGCGGGCTCCTCCTACGAGCAGTACTTC
CASSPLAGSSYEQYF
>NA|TRBV5-6|TRBJ2-5|15|TRBD1
TGTGCCAGCAGCTGGGGTGCCAGGGGGCTAGGGACCCAGTACTTC
CASSWGARGLGTQYF
>NA|TRBV6-5|TRBJ2-7|14|TRBD1
TGTGCCAGCAGGACTGGACAGGGGGCCAACGAGCAGTACTTC
CASRTGQGANEQYF
>NA|TRBV18|TRBJ1-6|13|NA
TGTGCCAGCTCACAGGGAAGGCGCTCACCCCTCCACTTT
CASSQGRRSPLHF
>NA|TRBV28|TRBJ1-2|14|TRBD1
TGTGCCAGCAGTTTCCCGGGACAGGGCTATGGCTACACCTTC
CASSFPGQGYGYTF
>NA|TRBV5-1|TRBJ2-3|16|NA
TGCGCCAGCAGCTTGATCTCGGGCGACGCCACAGATACGCAGTATTTT
CASSLISGDATDTQYF
>NA|TRBV6-6|TRBJ2-5|14|NA
TGTGCCAGCTTTAACCGGACAGACCAAGAGACCCAGTACTTC
CASFNRTDQETQYF
>NA|TRBV29-1|TRBJ2-1|16|NA
TGCAGCGTTGAGTGGGGGCTAGCGGCTGAAAACAATGAGCAGTTCTTC
CSVEWGLAAENNEQFF
>NA|TRBV5-6|TRBJ1-2|12|NA
TGTGCCAGCAGCTTGAGTACACCCGGCTACACCTTC
CASSLSTPGYTF
>NA|TRBV5-4|TRBJ1-2|14|NA
TGTGCCAGCAGTTCGCAAAGGGGGGACTATGGCTACACCTTC
CASSSQRGDYGYTF
>once|TRBV5-1|TRBJ1-3|16|NA
TGCGCCAGCAGCTTGGGCTACTCGAGCTCTGGAAACACCATATATTTT
CASSLGYSSSGNTIYF
>NA|TRBV11-2|TRBJ1-4|14|TRBD1
TGTGCCAGCAGTCTCAGGGGGGTGGATGAAAAACTGTTTTTT
CASSLRGVDEKLFF
>NA|TRBV4-3|TRBJ2-2|14|NA
TGCGCCAGCAGCCAAGGCCAGGCTTTCGGGGAGCTGTTTTTT
CASSQGQAFGELFF
>NA|TRBV29-1|TRBJ1-1|13|NA
TGCAGCGGTCGGGGACGGGGAGAGAGGGAAGCTTTCTTT
CSGRGRGEREAFF
>NA|TRBV4-3|TRBJ1-2|13|NA
TGCGCCAGCAGCCAGCAGCAAGACTATGGCTACACCTTC
CASSQQQDYGYTF
>NA|TRBV2|TRBJ1-4|12|NA
TGTGCCAGCAGTGAAACCCCTGGTAAACTGTTTTTT
CASSETPGKLFF
>NA|TRBV19|TRBJ2-2|13|NA
TGTGCCAGTAGGACAATAAACACCGGGGAGCTGTTTTTT
CASRTINTGELFF
>NA|TRBV7-2|TRBJ1-5|12|NA
TGTGCCAGCAGCTTAGGTAATCAGCCCCAGCATTTT
CASSLGNQPQHF
>NA|TRBV4-3|TRBJ2-5|15|NA
TGCGCCAGCAGCCAAGATCGTTGGAGAGAAGAGACCCAGTACTTC
CASSQDRWREETQYF
>NA|TRBV14|TRBJ2-1|18|TRBD2
TGTGCCAGCAGCCGCCGGACTAGCGGGAGTAACACCTACAATGAGCAGTTCTTC
CASSRRTSGSNTYNEQFF
>NA|TRBV11-1|TRBJ2-5|13|NA
TGTGCCAGCAGCTTACCCCTGAGAGAGACCCAGTACTTC
CASSLPLRETQYF
>once|TRBV7-9|TRBJ1-1|13|NA
TGTGCCAGCAGGAGGAGTGCTGGGACTGAAGCTTTCTTT
CASRRSAGTEAFF
>NA|TRBV21-1|TRBJ2-2|21|NA
TGTGCCAGCAGCAGGGGCTGGGGACAGGGGGACCCCCCACCGAACACCGGGGAGCTGTTTTTT
CASSRGWGQGDPPPNTGELFF
>NA|TRBV29-1|TRBJ1-1|14|NA
TGCAGCGTTGGAATTGTGACAGGGAACACTGAAGCTTTCTTT
CSVGIVTGNTEAFF
>NA|TRBV7-9|TRBJ1-1|15|NA
TGTGCCAGCAGCTTAGGAGTCAGATTGAACACTGAAGCTTTCTTT
CASSLGVRLNTEAFF
>once|TRBV5-4|TRBJ2-6|18|TRBD1
TGTGCCAGCAGCCGACCCGGGACAGTACTGTCTGGGGCCAACGTCCTGACTTTC
CASSRPGTVLSGANVLTF
>NA|TRBV25-1|TRBJ2-7|11|NA
TGTGCCAGCAGTCGGAGCTGGGAGCAGTACTTC
CASSRSWEQYF
>NA|TRBV6-2/TRBV6-3|TRBJ1-5|18|TRBD1
TGTGCCAGCAGTTACAGACAGGGAGATAGCATGGGCAATCAGCCCCAGCATTTT
CASSYRQGDSMGNQPQHF
>NA|TRBV2|TRBJ2-1|11|NA
TGTGCCAGCAGTGAAGGCAATGAGCAGTTCTTC
CASSEGNEQFF
>NA|TRBV12-3/TRBV12-4|TRBJ1-1|13|TRBD1
TGTGCCAGCAGCTGGACAGGGGGCACTGAAGCTTTCTTT
CASSWTGGTEAFF
>NA|TRBV2|TRBJ2-5|13|NA
TGTGCCAGCAGCCGGGGCCTCCAAGAGACCCAGTACTTC
CASSRGLQETQYF
>NA|TRBV27|TRBJ1-1|15|TRBD1
TGTGCCAGCAGTTCGACAGGGCACATGAACACTGAAGCTTTCTTT
CASSSTGHMNTEAFF
>NA|TRBV5-1|TRBJ2-7|14|NA
TGCGCCAGCAGCTTGGCGCAGGGGATTCTCGAGCAGTACTTC
CASSLAQGILEQYF
>NA|TRBV5-1|TRBJ1-1|13|NA
TGCGCCAGCAGCCCTTACACCGGCACTGAAGCTTTCTTT
CASSPYTGTEAFF
>once|TRBV4-3|TRBJ2-1|17|NA
TGCGCCAGCAGCCCCCGGTTACAGGGGACTCACTACAATGAGCAGTTCTTC
CASSPRLQGTHYNEQFF
>NA|TRBV3-1/TRBV3-2|TRBJ2-2|18|TRBD1
TGTGCCAGCAGCCAAGCGAAGCGGGACAGGGGGCGCTCCGGGGAGCTGTTTTTT
CASSQAKRDRGRSGELFF
>NA|TRBV12-3/TRBV12-4|TRBJ1-5|12|NA
TGTGCCAGCAGTTTATTAGGGCAGCCCCAGCATTTT
CASSLLGQPQHF